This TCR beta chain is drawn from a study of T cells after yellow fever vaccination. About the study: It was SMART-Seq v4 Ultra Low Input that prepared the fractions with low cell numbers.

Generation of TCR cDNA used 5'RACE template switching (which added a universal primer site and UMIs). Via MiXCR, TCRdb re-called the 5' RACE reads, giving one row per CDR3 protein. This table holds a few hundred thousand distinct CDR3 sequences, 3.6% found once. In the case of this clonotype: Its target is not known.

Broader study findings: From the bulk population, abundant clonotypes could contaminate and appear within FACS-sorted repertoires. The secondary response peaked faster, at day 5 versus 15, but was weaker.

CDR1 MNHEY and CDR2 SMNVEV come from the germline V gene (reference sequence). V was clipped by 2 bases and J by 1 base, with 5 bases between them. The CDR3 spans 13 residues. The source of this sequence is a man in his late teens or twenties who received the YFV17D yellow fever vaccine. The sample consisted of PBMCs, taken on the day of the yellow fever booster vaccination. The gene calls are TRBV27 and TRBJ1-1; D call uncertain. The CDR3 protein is CASSLLENTEAFF. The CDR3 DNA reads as TGTGCCAGCAGTTTACTAGAGAACACTGAAGCTTTCTTT.